The T cell receptor beta chain under discussion was sequenced for a study of control samples from healthy donors and cancer patients. Clones were read by immunoSEQ multiplex PCR, and TCRdb kept only the in-frame ones, dropping some. This sample yields about 180,000 clones, of which 90% are seen a single time; 1.2% to 1.5% belongs to the top ten. The CDR3 contains 14 residues. CDR1 is SGHNT, CDR2 YENEEA, per germline. V dropped 4 bases and J dropped 7; count of bases not matched to a gene: 10. This clone appeared a single time. Sequenced input: blood. This sequence was found in a woman aged 45-59 years in good health. The chain combines TRBV11-3 with TRBJ2-7; 7 nucleotides align to TRBD1. CDR3 protein: CASSSTGALGEQYF. Written as DNA, the CDR3 is TGTGCCAGCAGCTCCACAGGGGCCCTCGGGGAGCAGTACTTC.